Below are 4 T cell receptor beta chains sequenced from a single sample in a study of blood T cell repertoires in COVID-19. Method: immunoSEQ multiplex PCR; TCRdb's copy keeps in-frame clones and lacks some. The sample shows some 83,000 clones, 82% of them seen only once. The sample consisted of peripheral blood. The receptors here all came from a human donor in a cohort sampled during active COVID-19.

The rearrangement uses TRBV4-2 and TRBJ2-1, with a tentative D call TRBD2 (5 bases). Trimming left V 4 bases short and J 8 bases short, with 21 bases between. Germline lookup yields CDR1 LGHNA and CDR2 YNFKEQ. The CDR3 contains 16 residues. The CDR3 is CASSPVLGRGFYEQFF. The CDR3 DNA is TGTGCCAGCAGCCCAGTCTTAGGGCGAGGGTTTTATGAGCAGTTCTTC.

The chain joins TRBV28 to TRBJ1-2; 7 positions agree with TRBD1. This CDR3 region has 15 residues. Germline V gene data show CDR1 as MDHEN and CDR2 as SYDVKM. V was pared by 8 bases and J by 8 bases, with 17 bases of the junction left unmatched. Here the CDR3 reads CASPPDRAGLGGYTF. CDR3 DNA: TGTGCCAGCCCCCCTGACAGGGCAGGATTGGGAGGCTACACCTTC.

J is TRBJ1-1 and V is TRBV2; 8 bases align to TRBD1. The V segment lost 6 bases and the J segment 5 bases; nucleotides outside the gene matches: 8. Germline CDR1 reads SNHLY; CDR2 reads FYNNEI. The CDR3 runs to 14 residues. CDR3 sequence reads: CASREQGAKTEAFF. The DNA of the CDR3 is TGTGCCAGCAGAGAGCAGGGGGCCAAGACTGAAGCTTTCTTT.

V gene TRBV6-6 combines with J gene TRBJ1-5; D uncertain. Trimming pared 4 bases from V and 2 bases from J, leaving 12 bases between. The CDR3 is 15 amino acids. CDR1 MNHNY and CDR2 SVGAGI come from the germline V gene (reference sequence). CDR3 amino acids: CASSSPAGGNQPQHF. The DNA for the CDR3 is TGTGCCAGCAGTTCTCCGGCGGGAGGCAATCAGCCCCAGCATTTT.